The 14 T cell receptor beta chains presented below share a single source sample, sequenced in a study of T cell repertoires in cytomegalovirus infection. A single record per CDR3 protein comes from TCRdb applying MiXCR to the reads. The sample has about 700,000 distinct CDR3 sequences, around a third seen once. Their recognized antigens are unknown. The source material was cultured PBMCs, sampled from culture after CMV antigen stimulation. The receptors come from a human donor in good health (CMV status not recorded). Some clones in this sample may be carry-over from other donors' samples.

This clonotype was seen repeatedly, ten times or more. The rearrangement uses TRBV7-2 and TRBJ2-2; D is perhaps TRBD2 (5 bases). The ends were cut back, 5 bases at V and 6 bases at J, with 10 bases in the middle. This CDR3 spans 13 amino acids. CDR1 is SGHTA and CDR2 is FQGNSA in the germline V gene. CDR3 nucleotides: TGTGCCAGCAGCCCAGGAGGTTCCGGGGAGCTGTTTTTT. It specifies CASSPGGSGELFF.

This clonotype appeared a few times. V is TRBV19 and J is TRBJ2-3, with 8 bases aligning to TRBD2. After removal of 4 bases from V and 3 bases from J, the junction contained 12 bases not matched to a gene. In germline, CDR1 is LNHDA, CDR2 SQIVND (reference sequence). CDR3 length: 17 amino acids. CDR3 sequence reads: CASSTRLARRLTDTQYF. Here the CDR3 DNA reads TGTGCCAGTAGTACCAGACTAGCGCGTCGCCTAACAGATACGCAGTATTTT. Looking up the rest from reference TRBV19 and TRBJ2-3 gives the full variable domain: DGGITQSPKYLFRKEGQNVTLSCEQNLNHDAMYWYRQDPGQGLRLIYYSQIVNDFQKGDIAEGYSVSREKKESFPLTVTSAQKNPTAFYLCASSTRLARRLTDTQYFGPGTRLTVL.

This clonotype was observed a few times. The chain uses TRBV19 and TRBJ1-1; no definite D call. The germline V gene encodes CDR1 LNHDA and CDR2 SQIVND (reference sequence). CDR3 length: 17 amino acids. Trimming took off 8 bases at V and 1 base at J, with 23 bases between the two ends. The CDR3 bases are TGTGCCAGTGGCTCCCGGCGGACGGCGTACCCGAACACTGAAGCTTTCTTT. Translated: CASGSRRTAYPNTEAFF.

This clonotype was seen many times. The chain carries TRBV7-2 and TRBJ1-2; D perhaps matches TRBD1 (5 bases). CDR1 and CDR2 (germline): SGHTA, FQGNSA. Trimming cost V 5 bases and J 12 bases, with 16 bases left between them. The CDR3 extends over 12 amino acids. The DNA for the CDR3 is TGTGCCAGCAGCCTAACGGGGCTGGAGCACACCTTC. This sequence encodes CASSLTGLEHTF.

The chain couples TRBV6-1 to TRBJ1-6, with D unclear. In germline, CDR1 is MNHNS, CDR2 SASEGT. The CDR3 is 14 amino acids. The germline V and J ends were trimmed by 8 bases and 4 bases, with 12 bases remaining between them. CDR3 in amino acids: CASYRGPYNSPLHF. In DNA, the CDR3 is TGTGCCAGCTACCGGGGTCCTTATAATTCACCCCTCCACTTT.

The chain employs TRBV20-1 and TRBJ1-6, with D tentatively TRBD1 (5 bases). Germline CDR1 is DFQATT and CDR2 is SNEGSKA (reference sequence). V was shortened by 1 base and J by 4 bases, with 14 bases between the two germline ends. The CDR3 extends over 16 amino acids. The CDR3 reads CSARVGAAVYNSPLHF. CDR3 DNA: TGCAGTGCTAGAGTAGGGGCAGCCGTGTATAATTCACCCCTCCACTTT.

This clonotype has more than one count but fewer than ten. This chain joins TRBV12-3 or TRBV12-4 and TRBJ2-7; 8 bases match TRBD2. This CDR3 has 14 amino acids. J lost 3 bases, V lost 0 bases, and 1 base had no gene match. The DNA of the CDR3 is TGTGCCAGCAGTTTAGCTAGCGGGGACTACGAGCAGTACTTC. Translation: CASSLASGDYEQYF.

This clonotype was detected many times. The CDR3 bases are TGTGCCAGCAGCTTATATGGCTATAATGAGCAGTTCTTC. Protein: CASSLYGYNEQFF. The chain has TRBV7-2 and TRBJ2-1; the D is unclear. Germline values: CDR1 SGHTA, CDR2 FQGNSA. Trimming shortened V by 2 bases and J by 7 bases, and 9 bases separated the two germline ends. The CDR3 runs to 13 residues.

The J gene is TRBJ2-7, the V gene TRBV18, with D perhaps matching TRBD1 (5 bases). Germline CDR1 reads KGHSH; CDR2 reads LQKENI. The CDR3 extends over 13 amino acids. V gave up 5 bases and J gave up 6 bases, with 14 bases separating them. The CDR3 reads CASSVQGGLEQYF. The CDR3 DNA follows: TGTGCCAGCTCAGTCCAGGGTGGTCTCGAGCAGTACTTC.

This clonotype was recorded once. The V and J genes are TRBV20-1 and TRBJ2-4, with a tentative D call TRBD1 (5 bases). CDR3 length equals 14 residues. Looked up from germline, CDR1 is DFQATT and CDR2 is SNEGSKA (reference sequence). V gave up 3 bases and J gave up 0 bases, with 9 bases separating them. For the CDR3, the DNA is TGCAGTGCTAGGACAGACTTAGCCAAAAACATTCAGTACTTC. As protein: CSARTDLAKNIQYF.

This clonotype was seen a handful of times. The chain uses TRBV4-2 and TRBJ1-4, with TRBD1 as a possible D gene (5 bases). This CDR3 is built from 16 residues. Trimming stripped 0 bases from V and 6 bases from J, with 14 bases between. Germline V gene sequence: CDR1 LGHNA, CDR2 YNFKEQ. CDR3 amino acids: CASSQDGGYGDEKLFF. DNA for the CDR3: TGTGCCAGCAGCCAAGATGGGGGGTATGGTGATGAAAAACTGTTTTTT.

This sequence joins TRBV6-4 and TRBJ1-1; 9 nucleotides agree with TRBD1. The CDR3 has 15 residues. The J segment lost 2 bases and the V segment lost 9 bases, leaving 10 bases of the junction unmatched. Germline assignment: CDR1 MRHNA and CDR2 SNTAGT. The CDR3 region is CARIPGQGPNTEAFF. The CDR3 DNA is TGTGCCAGAATCCCGGGACAGGGACCTAACACTGAAGCTTTCTTT.

The rearrangement joins TRBV7-9 to TRBJ2-7, with D maybe TRBD1 (5 bases). This CDR3 is built from 15 residues. V lost 2 bases, J lost 4 bases, and 15 bases lay in between. The germline V gene has CDR1 SEHNR and CDR2 FQNEAQ (reference sequence). The CDR3 DNA reads TGTGCCAGCAGCTTAAGGGGCCCCGGGTCATACGAGCAGTACTTC. Protein sequence: CASSLRGPGSYEQYF.

This clonotype was detected ten times or more. J is TRBJ2-3 and V is TRBV7-2; D not certain. Germline CDR1 SGHTA, CDR2 FQGNSA. V gave up 1 base and J gave up 2 bases, with 13 bases separating them. This CDR3 has 16 residues. CDR3 nucleotide sequence: TGTGCCAGCAGCTTAGACCTAGGAAGAACCACAGATACGCAGTATTTT. This gives the protein CASSLDLGRTTDTQYF.